A selection of T cell receptor beta chains follows, all from one sample in a study of spatial heterogeneity in lung cancer. From the 5' RACE reads, TCRdb called clonotypes with MiXCR, one entry per CDR3 protein. There are about 10,000 distinct CDR3 sequences in the sample; around 12% occur only once, and about 10% lies in the top ten. The sequences come from lung tumor tissue, collected at surgery. The receptors originated from a male donor with early-stage non-small cell lung cancer. The CDR3 runs from the conserved cysteine through the conserved F or W. The D gene is left open where the match is weak. Rows may omit the clone size; those that give it use once, few, many or a size class.

j_gene	v_gene	abundance	d_gene	CDR3nt	CDR3aa
TRBJ1-5	TRBV5-6	medium-sized	-	TGTGCCAGCAGCCTCGACAGAGATCAGCCCCAGCATTTT	CASSLDRDQPQHF
TRBJ2-7	TRBV6-2/TRBV6-3	many	TRBD2	TGTGCCAGCAGTTACTCGAAACTAGCGGGAGCTTACGAGCAGTACTTC	CASSYSKLAGAYEQYF
TRBJ1-2	TRBV2	large	TRBD1	TGTGCCAGTCGGGACAGTTTAATAAGCTACACCTTC	CASRDSLISYTF
TRBJ2-6	TRBV12-3/TRBV12-4	many	-	TGTGCCAGCAGTTTAGGTTTGAGCTCTGGGGCCAACGTCCTGACTTTC	CASSLGLSSGANVLTF
TRBJ2-6	TRBV5-1	many	-	TGCGCCAGCAGCTTGGCGCCGACAGCAAGTAACTCTGGGGCCAACGTCCTGACTTTC	CASSLAPTASNSGANVLTF
TRBJ2-3	TRBV10-3	-	-	TGTGCCGTAATGCCCAGTTCCGCAGATACGCAGTATTTT	CAVMPSSADTQYF
TRBJ2-5	TRBV12-5	medium-sized	TRBD1	TGTGCTAGTGGTGACGGGACAGGGCTCCAAGAGACCCAGTACTTC	CASGDGTGLQETQYF
TRBJ1-5	TRBV10-3	-	-	TGTGCCATCAGTGAGTCTGGGGCGGGAGGGCCGCCCCAGCATTTT	CAISESGAGGPPQHF
TRBJ2-1	TRBV20-1	many	TRBD2	TGCAGTGCTAGCCGGGCGGGAGGGCCCCACAATGAGCAGTTCTTC	CSASRAGGPHNEQFF
TRBJ2-3	TRBV6-5	medium-sized	TRBD2	TGTGCCAGCAGGACTAGCGGGAACACAGATACGCAGTATTTT	CASRTSGNTDTQYF
TRBJ1-5	TRBV9	many	-	TGTGCCAGCAGCGTAGCGCCGGATAGCAATCAGCCCCAGCATTTT	CASSVAPDSNQPQHF
TRBJ2-3	TRBV11-2	many	TRBD2	TGTGCCAGCAGCCCGCGGGGGAGCGGGAGGAACGCAGATACGCAGTATTTT	CASSPRGSGRNADTQYF
TRBJ2-3	TRBV13	many	TRBD1	TGTGCCAGCAGCTTACAGCAGGGGGCGGCCACAGATACGCAGTATTTT	CASSLQQGAATDTQYF
TRBJ1-1	TRBV5-1	many	-	TGCGCCAGCAGCGCAACAGGGTTCGTTACTGAAGCTTTCTTT	CASSATGFVTEAFF
TRBJ1-1	TRBV5-6	many	TRBD1	TGTGCCAGCAGAATCGGGGACAGGGAGAACACTGAAGCTTTCTTT	CASRIGDRENTEAFF
TRBJ2-7	TRBV5-1	many	TRBD1	TGCGCCAGCAGCTTGGCGGACAGGGAACAGGGCTACGAGCAGTACTTC	CASSLADREQGYEQYF
TRBJ2-3	TRBV4-3	many	-	TGCGCCAGCAGCCAATTGGGCAACACAGATACGCAGTATTTT	CASSQLGNTDTQYF
TRBJ2-1	TRBV3-1	medium-sized	TRBD2	TGTGCCAGCAGCCTTGGGGACTATTACAATGAGCAGTTCTTC	CASSLGDYYNEQFF
TRBJ2-5	TRBV9	-	TRBD1	TGTGCCAGCAGCCCAGGGGACAGGGCCTACCAAGAGACCCAGTACTTC	CASSPGDRAYQETQYF
TRBJ1-1	TRBV7-2	medium-sized	-	TGTGCCAGCAGCTTAGCTTCGGGGGGCCCTGAAGCTTTCTTT	CASSLASGGPEAFF
TRBJ1-4	TRBV29-1	medium-sized	TRBD1	TGCAGCGTTGACACGACAGGGTCGGAAAAACTGTTTTTT	CSVDTTGSEKLFF
TRBJ2-7	TRBV30	many	-	TGTGCCTGGAGCCTTTTGACGTACGAGCAGTACTTC	CAWSLLTYEQYF
TRBJ1-5	TRBV10-3	many	TRBD1	TGTGCCATCAGAGGGACAGGGTCCAATCAGCCCCAGCATTTT	CAIRGTGSNQPQHF
TRBJ2-1	TRBV30	-	-	TGTGCCTGGAGCCCGGTGACGGTCAGACGGTTCTTC	CAWSPVTVRRFF
TRBJ2-1	TRBV7-3	many	TRBD1	TGTGCCAGCAGCCGGGACAGCTCCTTATACAATGAGCAGTTCTTC	CASSRDSSLYNEQFF
TRBJ2-5	TRBV18	many	-	TGTGCCAGCTCACCACTCCGAATGAGTTCCCAAGAGACCCAGTACTTC	CASSPLRMSSQETQYF
TRBJ2-7	TRBV6-2/TRBV6-3	medium-sized	-	TGTGCCAGCAGTCCGTGGACGGCTGGCGACGAGCAGTACTTC	CASSPWTAGDEQYF
TRBJ1-1	TRBV29-1	-	-	TGCAGCTTCTGGGGCGGCGGGGTCACTGAAGCTTTCTTT	CSFWGGGVTEAFF
TRBJ2-3	TRBV20-1	many	-	TGCAGTGCTAGAGATCTCCTAGCTAGCACAGATACGCAGTATTTT	CSARDLLASTDTQYF
TRBJ1-1	TRBV5-5	many	-	TGTGCCAGCAGCACCCGGGGGGTGGGGAGTTGGAACACTGAAGCTTTCTTT	CASSTRGVGSWNTEAFF